This paragraph reports one T cell receptor beta chain. Its antigen is unknown. This sample was taken from a study of early T cells in non-severe SARS-CoV-2 infection. In the study overall: Sequencing of unsorted whole blood was done on bulk RNA, leaving chains unpaired. Study-wide results and caveats: CD4 and private specificities were missed by VDJdb matching, which favored anti-spike CD8 responses.

Researchers attached unique molecular identifiers to individual cDNA molecules. TCRdb analysed the 5' RACE reads with MiXCR anew, one entry per CDR3 protein. Found here are around 9,000 distinct CDR3 sequences, roughly 5% of them singletons; the top ten hold around a tenth. CDR1 DFQATT and CDR2 SNEGSKA come from the germline V gene (reference sequence). The CDR3 covers 14 residues. V shed 5 bases and J shed 2 bases, with 14 bases lying between them. The chain couples TRBV20-1 to TRBJ2-3, with D possibly matching TRBD2 (6 bases). What was sequenced was whole blood. This receptor was obtained from an adult who was a healthcare worker with PCR-confirmed SARS-CoV-2 infection or an uninfected control (not recorded which). CDR3 loop: CSAFPGTYTDTQYF. Here the CDR3 DNA reads TGCAGTGCTTTCCCCGGGACTTACACAGATACGCAGTATTTT.